The clone carrying this TCR beta chain turned up a few times. Assay used: immunoSEQ multiplex PCR; TCRdb lists only in-frame clones, some missing. Of about 260,000 clones listed, around 87% are singletons. The study drew participants aged about 18 to 89 years from some 24 US areas. Participant-given clinical history determined each cohort assignment. Two negative PCRs, clearance, or symptom resolution had been documented for recovered Cohort 3 donors. These data are taken from a study of blood T cell repertoires in COVID-19. As for the study in general: PBMCs, B-cell-depleted T cells, or T cells provided the cDNA or gDNA that made up the material.

The CDR3 contains 14 residues. Per the germline V gene, CDR1 is MNHNS and CDR2 is SASEGT. V was shortened by 1 base and J by 7 bases, with 11 bases between the two germline ends. The sequence came from a woman between 18 and 29 years old who had recovered from COVID-19. The chain uses TRBV6-1 and TRBJ2-1, with D maybe TRBD1 (8 bases). Sequenced sample: PBMCs or T cells enriched from blood (not recorded which). CDR3 region: CASSEDRGGNEQFF. CDR3 in DNA: TGTGCCAGCAGTGAAGACAGGGGGGGAAATGAGCAGTTCTTC.